This T cell receptor beta chain was captured by sequencing in a study of OX40 agonist ivuxolimab in advanced cancers. The wider study: Patients received intravenous ivuxolimab every 2 weeks at 0.01 to 10 mg/kg.

Profiled with immunoSEQ multiplex PCR; TCRdb holds only in-frame clones, not every one. This table holds about 54,000 clones, 60% to 80% found once. CDR1 and CDR2 from the germline V gene are MNHNS and SASEGT. CDR3 length: 14 residues. Trimming removed 2 bases from V and 10 bases from J, with 12 bases in between. J is TRBJ1-6 and V is TRBV6-1; no clear D gene. The TCR comes from an adult with an advanced solid tumor such as melanoma, head and neck, liver or kidney cancer. Sequenced material: CD4+ or CD8+ T cells sorted from blood, taken in a trial of the OX40 agonist ivuxolimab. CDR3 sequence (DNA): TGTGCCAGCAGTGAACAGCAGTCGCGATCACCCCTCCACTTT. Its translation: CASSEQQSRSPLHF.